The 2 T cell receptor beta chains presented below share a single source sample, sequenced in a study of type 1 regulatory T cells. General observations from the study: Compared with non-type 1 regulatory T cells, type 1 regulatory T cells showed a more restricted TCR repertoire.

One entry per CDR3 protein results from TCRdb running MiXCR on the reads. The repertoire holds tens of thousands of distinct CDR3 sequences, with roughly 20% as singletons. The antigens for these receptors are not known. Sample: cultured type 1 regulatory T (Tr1) cells, either the whole culture or a sorted fraction (not recorded which). Receptor source: a human donor in good health.

The genes are TRBV24-1 and TRBJ2-1; D tentatively reads TRBD1 or TRBD2 (6 bases each). In germline, CDR1 is KGHDR, CDR2 SFDVKD. V dropped 6 bases and J dropped 9 bases, with 14 bases sitting between them. The CDR3 is made up of 13 amino acids. CDR3 loop: CATSNPGASEQFF. Here the CDR3 DNA reads TGTGCCACCAGTAACCCGGGGGCAAGTGAGCAGTTCTTC.

V gene TRBV5-1 combines with J gene TRBJ2-1; 12 bases agree with TRBD2. The V gene end was trimmed by 4 bases and the J gene end by 4 bases; junction bases not matched to a gene: 9. CDR1 is SGHRS and CDR2 is YFSETQ in the germline V gene. CDR3 length: 17 residues. The CDR3 is CASSTGLAGIIYNEQFF. The DNA of the CDR3 is TGCGCCAGCAGCACAGGACTAGCGGGGATCATATACAATGAGCAGTTCTTC.